The T cell receptor (beta chain) described here comes from a study of T-cell memory formation after mild COVID-19. TCRdb fed the 5' RACE reads into MiXCR, producing one record per CDR3 protein. The sample shows approximately 180,000 distinct CDR3 sequences, 16% of them seen only once. The V and J ends lost 1 base and 6 bases, in that order; junction bases with no gene match: 6. The CDR3 covers 15 residues. Germline V gives CDR1 SGHRS, CDR2 YFSETQ. The sequence was collected from an adult woman who had mild COVID-19 (a few samples of this study predate the infection). Cell type and time point are not known. This chain joins TRBV5-1 and TRBJ2-2; 7 nucleotides align to TRBD2. Sequencing used PBMCs or a T cell subset sorted from them (not recorded which). The CDR3 sequence is CASSLMAGDPGELFF. In nucleotides, the CDR3 is TGCGCCAGCAGCTTGATGGCGGGAGACCCCGGGGAGCTGTTTTTT.